This is a list of T cell receptor beta chains from one sample in a study of radiation and T cells in renal cell carcinoma. Using immunoSEQ multiplex PCR, the repertoire was profiled, and TCRdb retains in-frame clones only, with some absent. The repertoire consists of 4,700 or so clones, with approximately 60% occurring once and the leading ten covering 53%. This material consisted of tumor tissue, taken from a patient whose treatment included radiotherapy and nephrectomy. All receptors come from a man in his fifties or sixties with renal cell carcinoma. Each CDR3 is given with its conserved first and last residue. The D gene is left open where the match is weak. The size entry is marked missing in some rows and otherwise reads once, few, many or a size class.

j_call v_call d_call clone_size cdr3_nt cdr3_aa
TRBJ2-1 TRBV7-9 TRBD1 NA TGTGCCAGCAGCTTTTTAGGGGGCAGCTCCTACAATGAGCAGTTCTTC CASSFLGGSSYNEQFF
TRBJ1-6 TRBV11-2 TRBD1 once TGTGCCAGCAGCTTAACCCCAGGGGGCGGTTCACCCCTCCACTTT CASSLTPGGGSPLHF
TRBJ2-5 TRBV5-1 TRBD2 few TGCGCCAGCAGCTTGGGGACTAGCGGGAGGGCCTTGGAGACCCAGTACTTC CASSLGTSGRALETQYF
TRBJ2-1 TRBV19 NA NA TGTGCCAGTATGATAGGTCCTTTAGAGCACAATGAGCAGTTCTTC CASMIGPLEHNEQFF
TRBJ1-1 TRBV18 NA NA TGTGCCAGCTCGCTAACTGCGGGGGCGACTGAAGCTTTCTTT CASSLTAGATEAFF
TRBJ1-5 TRBV19 TRBD1 few TGTGCCAGTAGTCCGACAGGGCCGCGTCAGCCCCAGCATTTT CASSPTGPRQPQHF
TRBJ1-6 TRBV11-2 NA NA TGTGCCAGCAGCTTAGTAGACAGGCGTAATTCACCCCTCCACTTT CASSLVDRRNSPLHF
TRBJ2-5 TRBV5-4 TRBD2 NA TGTGCCAGTGGGCTAGCGGGAGGGGAGACCCAGTACTTC CASGLAGGETQYF
TRBJ1-4 TRBV2 TRBD1 NA TGTGCCAGCAGTGAGACAGGGGGCCGGGTTGAAAAACTGTTTTTT CASSETGGRVEKLFF
TRBJ1-6 TRBV18 NA few TGTGCCAGCTCACCATCGGGGGCCATTAATTCACCCCTCCACTTT CASSPSGAINSPLHF
TRBJ1-2 TRBV7-9 NA few TGTGCCAGCAGCTTACTTCCCCGGGATTTTGGCTACACCTTC CASSLLPRDFGYTF
TRBJ1-5 TRBV6-6 NA few TGTGCCAGCAGCTCCGGGCCAGGAGGTCAGCCCCAGCATTTT CASSSGPGGQPQHF
TRBJ1-3 TRBV9 NA few TGTGCCAGCAGCGTAGTTGCAGGGTACTCTGGAAACACCATATATTTT CASSVVAGYSGNTIYF
TRBJ2-2 TRBV5-4 TRBD2 few TGTGCCAGCAGCCAAGAAGGGACTAGTAACACCGGGGAGCTGTTTTTT CASSQEGTSNTGELFF
TRBJ2-7 TRBV7-9 NA NA TGTGCCAGCAGCTCAGACGGATGGCCCGAGCAGTACTTC CASSSDGWPEQYF
TRBJ2-7 TRBV5-5 NA NA TGTGCCAGCAGCGCCTTCTCGTACGAGCAGTACTTC CASSAFSYEQYF
TRBJ2-7 TRBV11-2 NA medium-sized TGTGCCAGCAGCTTCGACAGTCCCTACGAGCAGTACTTC CASSFDSPYEQYF
TRBJ2-7 TRBV7-2 NA NA TGTGCCAGCAGCTTCCGCCTAGGGCTCCCTCCCTACGAGCAGTACTTC CASSFRLGLPPYEQYF
TRBJ2-7 TRBV9 NA NA TGTGCCAGCAGCGTAGGGGACATCTCCTACGAGCAGTACTTC CASSVGDISYEQYF
TRBJ1-1 TRBV29-1 TRBD1 few TGCAGCGCCGCAGAGGGACAGGGCCTTGAAGCTTTCTTT CSAAEGQGLEAFF
TRBJ2-7 TRBV19 NA few TGTGCCAGTAGTATAGGTCCCTTCTACGAGCAGTACTTC CASSIGPFYEQYF
TRBJ1-1 TRBV11-2 NA few TGTGCCAGCAGCTTTGTCCCCGGGAAAGCTTTCTTT CASSFVPGKAFF
TRBJ2-3 TRBV10-3 NA NA TGTGCCATCAGTGAGCCTAAATCTAGCACAGATACGCAGTATTTT CAISEPKSSTDTQYF
TRBJ2-7 TRBV27 NA NA TGTGCCAGCAGTTTAGCGGGGCCTTACTACGAGCAGTACTTC CASSLAGPYYEQYF
TRBJ2-7 TRBV30 TRBD1 NA TGTGCCTGGAGTGTCTTAACAGGGGCCGAGCAGTACTTC CAWSVLTGAEQYF
TRBJ2-2 TRBV10-3 TRBD2 NA TGTGCCATCTCCACTAGCGGGGACACCGGGGAGCTGTTTTTT CAISTSGDTGELFF
TRBJ1-1 TRBV13 TRBD1 medium-sized TGTGCCAGCAGCCCCCGCAGGGGGCTGGGCACTGAAGCTTTCTTT CASSPRRGLGTEAFF
TRBJ1-2 TRBV10-1 TRBD1 NA TGCGCCAGCAGTGAGGACCCACAGGGGGTTGGCTATGGCTACACCTTC CASSEDPQGVGYGYTF
TRBJ2-1 TRBV18 NA NA TGTGCCAGCTCACCAGCGGGATACTCCTACAATGAGCAGTTCTTC CASSPAGYSYNEQFF
TRBJ1-4 TRBV19 TRBD1 few TGTGCCAGTAGTCCAGGACAGGGATCGGAAAAACTGTTTTTT CASSPGQGSEKLFF